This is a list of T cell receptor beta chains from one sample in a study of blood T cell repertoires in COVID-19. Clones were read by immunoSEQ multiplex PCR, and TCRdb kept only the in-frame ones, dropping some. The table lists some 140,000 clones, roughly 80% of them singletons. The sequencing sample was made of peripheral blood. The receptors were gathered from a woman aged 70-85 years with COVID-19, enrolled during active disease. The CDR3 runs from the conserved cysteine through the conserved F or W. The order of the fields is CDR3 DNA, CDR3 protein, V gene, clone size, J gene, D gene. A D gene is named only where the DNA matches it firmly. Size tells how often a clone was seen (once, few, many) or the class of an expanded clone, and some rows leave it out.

CDR3nt: TGCGCCAGCAGCTTACAGCCCGGGACAGGGAACACAGATACGCAGTATTTT
CDR3aa: CASSLQPGTGNTDTQYF
v_gene: TRBV5-1
abundance: -
j_gene: TRBJ2-3
d_gene: TRBD1

CDR3nt: TGTGCCATCAAAGGGGATACAGAGACCCAGTACTTC
CDR3aa: CAIKGDTETQYF
v_gene: TRBV10-3
abundance: -
j_gene: TRBJ2-5
d_gene: -

CDR3nt: TGTGCCAGCAGCCAAGACCCGGGACAGCGACTCGGTGAGCAGTTCTTC
CDR3aa: CASSQDPGQRLGEQFF
v_gene: TRBV3-1/TRBV3-2
abundance: once
j_gene: TRBJ2-1
d_gene: TRBD1

CDR3nt: TGTGCCAGCAGTGAGACAGCTAACACTGAAGCTTTCTTT
CDR3aa: CASSETANTEAFF
v_gene: TRBV6-1
abundance: -
j_gene: TRBJ1-1
d_gene: -

CDR3nt: TGTGCCAGCTCACCAGAGGCACATAGCAATCAGCCCCAGCATTTT
CDR3aa: CASSPEAHSNQPQHF
v_gene: TRBV18
abundance: -
j_gene: TRBJ1-5
d_gene: -

CDR3nt: TGTGCCAGCAGCTTAAACAGGCACCTCCCTAGAACGGACAATCAGCCCCAGCATTTT
CDR3aa: CASSLNRHLPRTDNQPQHF
v_gene: TRBV7-2
abundance: -
j_gene: TRBJ1-5
d_gene: -

CDR3nt: TGTGCCAGCTCAACGGACATGGCTAGGACCTACGAGCAGTACTTC
CDR3aa: CASSTDMARTYEQYF
v_gene: TRBV18
abundance: -
j_gene: TRBJ2-7
d_gene: -

CDR3nt: TGTGCCACAGGCAGGAAGCGGGGGGGCGCCGGGGAGCTGTTTTTT
CDR3aa: CATGRKRGGAGELFF
v_gene: TRBV7-8
abundance: -
j_gene: TRBJ2-2
d_gene: TRBD2

CDR3nt: TGTGCCAGCAGTACCTTGAGGTCAGATACGCAGTATTTT
CDR3aa: CASSTLRSDTQYF
v_gene: TRBV12-3/TRBV12-4
abundance: -
j_gene: TRBJ2-3
d_gene: -

CDR3nt: TGTGCCAGTACCGGGACAGGAGAAGGACTAGTTTCCGAGCAGTACTTC
CDR3aa: CASTGTGEGLVSEQYF
v_gene: TRBV30
abundance: -
j_gene: TRBJ2-7
d_gene: -

CDR3nt: TGTGCCAGCAGTTTACAGGGGGGTTATCAGCCCCAGCATTTT
CDR3aa: CASSLQGGYQPQHF
v_gene: TRBV27
abundance: few
j_gene: TRBJ1-5
d_gene: TRBD1

CDR3nt: TGTGCCAGCAGTGGGACAGCGAACACCGGGGAGCTGTTTTTT
CDR3aa: CASSGTANTGELFF
v_gene: TRBV6-4
abundance: -
j_gene: TRBJ2-2
d_gene: -

CDR3nt: TGTGCCAGCTCACCGCGGACAGGCTACGAGCAGTACTTC
CDR3aa: CASSPRTGYEQYF
v_gene: TRBV18
abundance: -
j_gene: TRBJ2-7
d_gene: TRBD1

CDR3nt: TGTGCCAGCAGGCGACAGGCAGATCAGCCCCAGCATTTT
CDR3aa: CASRRQADQPQHF
v_gene: TRBV12-3/TRBV12-4
abundance: -
j_gene: TRBJ1-5
d_gene: -